The rows below give T cell receptor beta chains drawn from one sample of a study of T cells in tuberculosis. Profiling relied on immunoSEQ multiplex PCR, and the TCRdb table lists in-frame clones only, not all of them. The sample consists of 30,000 to 40,000 clones, under 95% of them appearing once. Sample: PBMCs, taken at tuberculosis diagnosis. These TCRs come from an adult with tuberculosis. Both conserved end residues are trimmed from each CDR3.

V	CDR3
TRBV4-2	ASGSGTGGFYEQY
TRBV9	ASSSWDYYGYT
TRBV6-1	ASSEGKITGVSYNEQF
TRBV5-4	ASSAPTGRSTGELF
TRBV4-3	ASSQARGRVTEAF
TRBV7-2	ASSPGTEETQY
TRBV28	ASSSTGDNSPLH
TRBV6-5	ASSYPGQETQY
TRBV11-2	ASRRERGSYNSPLH
TRBV4-1	ASREQISYNEQF
TRBV7-3	ASSPRGGNTEAF
TRBV10-3	AIDPTGTKRDLGPYGYT
TRBV14	ASSQRTGPANIQY
TRBV5-6	ASSLRTGGFYGYT
TRBV7-3	ASSASGGPGTQY
TRBV4-3	ASSQGPLTGELF
TRBV9	ASSAGNPNTEAF
TRBV25-1	ASSELSRLYYGYT
TRBV12-5	ASGLAGSSYNEQF
TRBV2	ARKQGYEQF
TRBV5-4	ASSLPSGGANEQF
TRBV12-5	ASGLSGGTGANVLT
TRBV5-6	ASSEGAGVRGETQY
TRBV5-8	ASSPLNRGNSPLH
TRBV27	ASRGLIPGLFHAWDEQF
TRBV9	ASSVGGTEAF
TRBV30	AWSPLKEQAF
TRBV6-5	ASSYSGGATNEKLF
TRBV5-4	ASSLTSGGADTQY
TRBV30	AWSPGTSGVASYNEQF
TRBV7-2	ASSLNRGLLTEAF
TRBV6-1	ASIPDRRGNQPQH
TRBV7-8	ASSLEGAGYEQY
TRBV2	ASSGLAGALSSYNEQF
TRBV21-1	ASSSYNQPQH
TRBV2	ASNGRGQSKNIQY
TRBV30	AWSTPGNEKLF
TRBV6-5	ASRSSTGGYSPLH
TRBV19	ASSIASPGQPQH
TRBV14	ASSQGGMWRGGTDTQY
TRBV11-1	ASERYGGGTNEQF
TRBV5-1	ASSSTGGITDTQY
TRBV27	ASRPRGGFSTDTQY